This entry describes one TCR beta chain. The sample originates from a study of blood T cell repertoires in COVID-19. At the level of the study: The samples span acute and convalescent COVID-19 from the United States, Italy and Spain. Nucleic acid was either cDNA or gDNA, and it came from T cells, B-cell-depleted T cells, or PBMCs.

The CDR3 has 19 amino acids. The ends were cut back, 1 base at V and 2 bases at J, with 20 bases in the middle. Looked up from germline, CDR1 is LNHDA and CDR2 is SQIVND (reference sequence). Authors' methods: Amplification with reference gene primers provided the estimates of nucleated cell counts. Clones were read by immunoSEQ multiplex PCR, and TCRdb kept only the in-frame ones, dropping some. Clonal size and the V and J genes are those of that table, whereas D and trimming came from the DNA. The sample shows 200,000 to 250,000 clones, under 90% of them seen only once. Each participant's cohort was designated according to participant-reported clinical history.

The chain carries TRBV19 and TRBJ2-2; D may be TRBD1 (9 bases). Material: PBMCs or T cells enriched from blood (not recorded which). The clonotype was recovered from a woman aged 60 to 75 who had recovered from COVID-19. The CDR3 is CASSIARGGQGVNTGELFF. The CDR3 DNA is TGTGCCAGTAGTATAGCCCGGGGGGGACAGGGCGTTAACACCGGGGAGCTGTTTTTT. The full variable domain, rest sourced from reference TRBV19 and TRBJ2-2, is DGGITQSPKYLFRKEGQNVTLSCEQNLNHDAMYWYRQDPGQGLRLIYYSQIVNDFQKGDIAEGYSVSREKKESFPLTVTSAQKNPTAFYLCASSIARGGQGVNTGELFFGEGSRLTVL.